This TCR beta chain was captured by sequencing in a study of shared clonotypes between healthy human individuals. The wider study: Those who served as donors were a couple of women and three men between the ages of 18 and 49. Findings of the study overall: Naive CD4 clonotype sharing across four donors was 4% to 5%.

Some clones are missing from TCRdb's copy, which holds only in-frame ones; the method was immunoSEQ multiplex PCR. The sample gives 2 million or so clones, around 95% of which show up once; 0.1% to 0.15% is in the top ten. CDR3 length equals 14 residues. Germline CDR1 reads SGHVS; CDR2 reads FQNEAQ. Trimming took 5 bases from V and 6 from J; bases not matched to a gene: 9. About this clone itself: What it recognizes is unknown.

The chain employs TRBV7-8 and TRBJ2-7, with 8 bases lining up with TRBD2. The sample comprised naive CD4+ T cells sorted from blood. Subset of the sample: CD45RA+ positively selected. The receptor was derived from a man aged 18 to 30 in good health. The CDR3 region is CASSPREGPFEQYF. As DNA, the CDR3 is TGTGCCAGCAGCCCTCGGGAGGGCCCCTTCGAGCAGTACTTC.